The 20 T cell receptor beta chains presented below share a single source sample, sequenced in a study of Graves' ophthalmopathy and Graves' hyperthyroidism. Amplification of the TCR beta CDR3 regions used RNA transcripts (as template). First-round RT-PCR with HTBI primers preceded a second-round multiplex PCR. MiXCR was run by TCRdb on the multiplex PCR reads, yielding one entry per CDR3 protein. The sample yields around 1.1 million distinct CDR3 sequences, 35% to 40% seen once. The material sequenced was peripheral blood or thyroid tissue (not recorded which). The receptors originated from an adult man with Graves' hyperthyroidism.

This clonotype was observed at least ten times. The chain carries TRBV10-3 and TRBJ2-7; D not resolved. The CDR3 is 12 residues long. CDR1 is ENHRY, CDR2 SYGVKD, per germline. The V end lost 10 bases, the J end lost 1 base, and 11 bases lay between the germline ends. As DNA, the CDR3 is TGTGCCACGCGAGACGGATCCTACGAGCAGTACTTC. Translation: CATRDGSYEQYF.

At least ten counts were recorded for this clonotype. V is TRBV20-1 and J is TRBJ2-7; D remains ambiguous. This CDR3 is 14 amino acids long. Looked up from germline, CDR1 is DFQATT and CDR2 is SNEGSKA (reference sequence). Trimming took 0 bases from V and 6 from J, leaving 15 bases between them. The DNA for the CDR3 is TGCAGTGCTAGAGATCGCCGGCTGAAGCGCGAGCAGTACTTC. Translation: CSARDRRLKREQYF.

This clonotype was found once. J is TRBJ1-4 and V is TRBV20-1; D unclear. This CDR3 has 13 residues. The V gene lost 3 bases and the J gene lost 8 bases, with 13 bases spanning the gap. The germline V gene has CDR1 DFQATT and CDR2 SNEGSKA (reference sequence). CDR3: CSASMEVGEKLFF. Written as DNA, the CDR3 is TGCAGTGCTAGCATGGAAGTAGGCGAAAAACTGTTTTTT.

This clonotype was detected a few times. The chain combines TRBV27 with TRBJ1-6, with D possibly TRBD1 on 5 matching bases. Germline values: CDR1 MNHEY, CDR2 SMNVEV (reference sequence). The V and J ends lost 7 bases and 15 bases respectively, with 13 bases between them. The CDR3 runs to 11 residues. This chain's CDR3 is CASTTTGLLHF. The CDR3 DNA sequence: TGTGCCAGCACCACAACGGGACTCCTCCACTTT.

This clonotype was counted at least ten times. The V call is TRBV5-6, the J call TRBJ1-2, with unresolved D. Germline-derived CDR1 and CDR2 are SGHDT and YYEEEE. V dropped 2 bases and J dropped 2 bases, with 10 bases sitting between them. This CDR3 has 14 residues. Written as DNA, the CDR3 is TGTGCCAGCAGCTTCGGGAATCTAAACTATGGCTACACCTTC. Translated, it gives CASSFGNLNYGYTF.

This chain connects TRBV6-6 to TRBJ2-7; D ambiguous. Germline CDR1 reads MNHNY; CDR2 reads SVGAGI (reference sequence). Deletions cut 1 base from V and 5 bases from J, with 9 bases between. The CDR3 totals 13 residues. CDR3 loop: CASSYWGFNEQYF. CDR3 bases: TGTGCCAGCAGTTACTGGGGTTTCAACGAGCAGTACTTC.

In this sample, this clonotype turned up a few times. This chain connects TRBV10-3 to TRBJ2-7; D is uncertain. CDR3 length: 16 residues. The germline V and J ends were trimmed by 10 bases and 0 bases, with 22 bases remaining between them. The germline V gene has CDR1 ENHRY and CDR2 SYGVKD. DNA for the CDR3: TGTGCCAGCACCGTCGTCCTGGCAGCTAACTCCTACGAGCAGTACTTC. Amino acid sequence: CASTVVLAANSYEQYF.

J is TRBJ1-1 and V is TRBV6-2 or TRBV6-3; D uncertain. CDR3 length: 13 residues. V dropped 4 bases and J dropped 7 bases, with 13 bases sitting between them. Germline V lookup: CDR1 MNHEY, CDR2 SVGEGT. CDR3 region: CASSLDSIHEAFF. The CDR3 region has the DNA TGTGCCAGCAGTTTGGACTCAATCCATGAAGCTTTCTTT.

This clonotype was picked up many times. This chain links TRBV5-1 with TRBJ2-7; possibly TRBD1 for D (6 bases). The length of the CDR3 is 14 residues. The V end lost 0 bases, the J end lost 5 bases, and 12 bases lay between the germline ends. Germline CDR1 reads SGHRS; CDR2 reads YFSETQ. The CDR3 sequence: CASSLDRVFNEQYF. The DNA of the CDR3 is TGCGCCAGCAGCTTGGACAGGGTTTTCAACGAGCAGTACTTC.

In its sample, this clonotype was seen a few times. Since a much larger clone is just one base distant, this may be a read error. V gene TRBV7-2 combines with J gene TRBJ2-6, with 7 bases matching TRBD1. The CDR3 is 20 amino acids. The germline CDR1 and CDR2 sequences are SGHTA and FQGNSA. CDR3 DNA: TGTGCCAGCAGCTTAGTACTCCTGGGACAGAGATTCTCTAGGGCCAACGTCCTGACTTTC. It is translated as CASSLVLLGQRFSRANVLTF.

At least ten counts were recorded for this clonotype. V and J are TRBV6-2 or TRBV6-3 and TRBJ1-1, with no clear D. The length of the CDR3 is 14 residues. The V and J ends lost 5 bases and 5 bases respectively, with 15 bases between them. CDR1 and CDR2 (germline): MNHEY, SVGEGT. The DNA of the CDR3 is TGTGCCAGCAGTCCCAATCGTGTGGGGACTGAAGCTTTCTTT. It encodes CASSPNRVGTEAFF.

The table lists this clonotype with a few counts. V usage is TRBV20-1 and J usage is TRBJ1-6; a weak D match, TRBD1 (5 bases). The ends were cut back, 6 bases at V and 3 bases at J, with 18 bases in the middle. Germline assignment: CDR1 DFQATT and CDR2 SNEGSKA (reference sequence). This CDR3 is 16 amino acids long. The CDR3 protein is CSAPDRTKDYNSPLHF. CDR3 DNA sequence: TGCAGTGCGCCTGACAGAACAAAAGACTATAATTCACCCCTCCACTTT.

This clonotype was seen many times. V and J are TRBV19 and TRBJ2-5; D remains ambiguous. V lost 6 bases, J lost 1 base, and 15 bases lay in between. This CDR3 has 15 residues. The germline gives CDR1 LNHDA, CDR2 SQIVND (reference sequence). The CDR3 DNA follows: TGTGCCAGTAGGGCGACTGGTGGATTCCAAGAGACCCAGTACTTC. Amino acids: CASRATGGFQETQYF. Looking up the rest from reference TRBV19 and TRBJ2-5 gives the full variable domain: DGGITQSPKYLFRKEGQNVTLSCEQNLNHDAMYWYRQDPGQGLRLIYYSQIVNDFQKGDIAEGYSVSREKKESFPLTVTSAQKNPTAFYLCASRATGGFQETQYFGPGTRLLVL.

Concerning this clonotype itself: The junction departs from germline at one end; a sequencing error may be responsible. J is TRBJ2-7 and V is TRBV10-3; D gene unclear. The CDR3 is 15 amino acids. CDR1 ENHRY and CDR2 SYGVKD come from the germline V gene. The CDR3 coding sequence is TGTGCCAGCAGTTATTTATCTAGACCGAGCGACGAGCAGTACTTC. It encodes CASSYLSRPSDEQYF.

The chain couples TRBV7-2 to TRBJ2-5; no definite D call. CDR3 length: 15 residues. The V and J ends lost 2 bases and 2 bases respectively, with 12 bases between them. Germline assignment: CDR1 SGHTA and CDR2 FQGNSA. CDR3 sequence reads: CASSLNPGLQETQYF. DNA of the CDR3: TGTGCCAGCAGCTTAAACCCGGGCCTTCAAGAGACCCAGTACTTC.

The sample holds one count of this clonotype. The chain couples TRBV19 to TRBJ1-2; TRBD1 matches at 10 bases. Trimming removed 5 bases from V and 3 bases from J; junction bases left unmatched: 6. The CDR3 totals 15 residues. Germline V gene lookup returns CDR1 LNHDA and CDR2 SQIVND (reference sequence). The CDR3 loop is CASSQQGQGYYGYTF. CDR3 sequence (DNA): TGTGCCAGTAGTCAACAGGGACAGGGGTACTATGGCTACACCTTC.

The rearrangement links TRBV6-1 to TRBJ1-2; the D is unclear. With 2 bases removed from V and 5 bases from J, the gap between germline ends came to 15 bases. Germline CDR1 is MNHNS and CDR2 is SASEGT. The CDR3 sequence is 15 residues long. The CDR3 here is CASSELTTPSYGYTF. CDR3 DNA sequence: TGTGCCAGCAGTGAATTGACTACCCCGTCTTATGGCTACACCTTC.

In its sample, this clonotype was seen many times. This chain connects TRBV7-9 to TRBJ2-7; 9 nucleotides match TRBD1. This CDR3 has 16 amino acids. V trimming: 7 bases; J trimming: 5 bases; junction bases outside the gene matches: 15. Germline V gene sequence: CDR1 SEHNR, CDR2 FQNEAQ (reference sequence). This CDR3 reads CASIAESGQGLHEQYF. As DNA, the CDR3 is TGTGCCAGCATCGCTGAGTCGGGACAGGGTCTTCACGAGCAGTACTTC.

This clonotype was recorded at least ten times. The chain combines TRBV29-1 with TRBJ2-2; D gene ambiguous. The CDR3 covers 12 residues. Germline assignment: CDR1 SQVTM and CDR2 ANQGSEA. With 3 bases removed from V and 4 bases from J, the gap between germline ends came to 6 bases. The CDR3: CSVDMATGELFF. CDR3 coding DNA: TGCAGCGTTGATATGGCCACCGGGGAGCTGTTTTTT.

The rearrangement joins TRBV7-8 to TRBJ2-6; D is possibly TRBD1 or TRBD2 (5 bases each). CDR1 and CDR2 from the germline V gene are SGHVS and FQNEAQ. V lost 5 bases to trimming and J lost 0 bases, with 11 bases between them. The CDR3 sequence is 16 residues long. The CDR3 loop reads CASSQGPLSGANVLTF. In nucleotides, the CDR3 is TGTGCCAGCAGCCAGGGACCTCTCTCTGGGGCCAACGTCCTGACTTTC.